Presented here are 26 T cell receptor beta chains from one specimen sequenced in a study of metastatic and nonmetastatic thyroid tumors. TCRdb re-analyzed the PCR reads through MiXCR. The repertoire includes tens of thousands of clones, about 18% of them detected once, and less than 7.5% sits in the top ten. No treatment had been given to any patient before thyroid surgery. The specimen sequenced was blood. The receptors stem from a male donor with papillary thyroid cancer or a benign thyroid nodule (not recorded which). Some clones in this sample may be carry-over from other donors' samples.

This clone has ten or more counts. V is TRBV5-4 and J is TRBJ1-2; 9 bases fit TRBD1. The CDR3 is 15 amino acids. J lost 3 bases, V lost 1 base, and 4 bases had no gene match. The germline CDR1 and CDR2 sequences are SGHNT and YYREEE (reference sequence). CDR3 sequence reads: CASSLSGTGYYGYTF. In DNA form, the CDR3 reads TGTGCCAGCAGCTTGTCCGGGACAGGGTACTATGGCTACACCTTC.

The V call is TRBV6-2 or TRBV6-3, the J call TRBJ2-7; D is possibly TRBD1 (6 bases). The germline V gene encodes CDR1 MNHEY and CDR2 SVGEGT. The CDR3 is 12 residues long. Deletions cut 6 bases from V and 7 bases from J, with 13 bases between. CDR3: CASSITGSEQYF. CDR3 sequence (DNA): TGTGCCAGCAGCATCACAGGGTCTGAGCAGTACTTC.

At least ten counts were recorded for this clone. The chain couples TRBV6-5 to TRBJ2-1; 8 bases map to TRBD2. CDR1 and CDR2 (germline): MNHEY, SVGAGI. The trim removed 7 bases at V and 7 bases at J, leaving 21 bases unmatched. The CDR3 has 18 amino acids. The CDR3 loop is CASNPMGGDGRVSNEQFF. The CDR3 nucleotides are TGTGCCAGCAATCCCATGGGGGGGGACGGGAGGGTCAGTAATGAGCAGTTCTTC.

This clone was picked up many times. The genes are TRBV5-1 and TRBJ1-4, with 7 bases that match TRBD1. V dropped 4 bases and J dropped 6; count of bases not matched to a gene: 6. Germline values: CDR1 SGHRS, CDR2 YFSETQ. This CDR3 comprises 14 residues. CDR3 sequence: CASSIGDSYEKLFF. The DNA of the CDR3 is TGCGCCAGCAGCATCGGGGACAGTTATGAAAAACTGTTTTTT.

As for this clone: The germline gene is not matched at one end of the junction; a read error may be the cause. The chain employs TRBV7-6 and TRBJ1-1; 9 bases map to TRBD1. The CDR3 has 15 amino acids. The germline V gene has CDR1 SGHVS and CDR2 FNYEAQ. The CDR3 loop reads CASSPGTGSGTEASF. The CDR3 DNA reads TGTGCCAGCAGCCCAGGGACAGGGAGTGGAACTGAAGCTTCCTTT.

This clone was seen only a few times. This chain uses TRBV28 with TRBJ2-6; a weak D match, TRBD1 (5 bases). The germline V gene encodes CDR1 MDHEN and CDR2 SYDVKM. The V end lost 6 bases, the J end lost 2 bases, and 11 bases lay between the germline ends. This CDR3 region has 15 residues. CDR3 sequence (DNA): TGTGCCAGCAGCCTCACAGGTACTGGGGCCAACGTCCTGACTTTC. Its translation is CASSLTGTGANVLTF.

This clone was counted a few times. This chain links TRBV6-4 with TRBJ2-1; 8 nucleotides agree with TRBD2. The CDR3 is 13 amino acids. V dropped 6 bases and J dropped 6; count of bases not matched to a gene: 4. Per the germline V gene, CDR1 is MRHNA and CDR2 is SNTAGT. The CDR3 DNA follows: TGTGCCAGCAGCCGGGAGGGTGGCAATGAGCAGTTCTTC. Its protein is CASSREGGNEQFF.

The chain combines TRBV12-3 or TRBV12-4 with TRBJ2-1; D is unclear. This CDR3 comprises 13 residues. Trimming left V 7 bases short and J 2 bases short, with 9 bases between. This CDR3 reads CASTPDPYNEQFF. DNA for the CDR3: TGTGCCAGCACTCCGGACCCCTACAATGAGCAGTTCTTC.

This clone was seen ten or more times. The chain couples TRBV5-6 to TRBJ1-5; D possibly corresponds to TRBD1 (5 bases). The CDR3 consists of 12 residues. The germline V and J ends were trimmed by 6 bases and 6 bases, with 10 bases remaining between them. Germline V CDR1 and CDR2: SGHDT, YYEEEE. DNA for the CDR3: TGTGCCAGCATCAGGGTCGGTCAGCCCCAGCATTTT. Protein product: CASIRVGQPQHF.

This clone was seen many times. CDR3 in amino acids: CASSTTGTGGSPLHF. CDR3 coding DNA: TGTGCCAGCAGTACAACCGGGACAGGGGGTTCACCCCTCCACTTT. The gene calls are TRBV6-4 and TRBJ1-6; 11 positions match TRBD1. This CDR3 comprises 15 residues. V lost 5 bases, J lost 9 bases, and 6 bases stayed unmatched. Germline V gene lookup returns CDR1 MRHNA and CDR2 SNTAGT.

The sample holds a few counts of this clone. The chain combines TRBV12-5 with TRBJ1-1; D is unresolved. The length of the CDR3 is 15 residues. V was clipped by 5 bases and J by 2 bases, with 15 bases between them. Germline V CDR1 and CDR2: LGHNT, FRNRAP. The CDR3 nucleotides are TGTGCTAGTGGTACGAGCGGAGAGATCAACACTGAAGCTTTCTTT. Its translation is CASGTSGEINTEAFF.

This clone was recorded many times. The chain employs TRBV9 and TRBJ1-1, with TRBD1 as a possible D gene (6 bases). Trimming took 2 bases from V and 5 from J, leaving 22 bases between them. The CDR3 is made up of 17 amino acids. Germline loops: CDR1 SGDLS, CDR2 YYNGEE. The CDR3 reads CASSVHRQSGEGTEAFF. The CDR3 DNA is TGTGCCAGCAGCGTCCATCGACAGTCAGGGGAGGGAACTGAAGCTTTCTTT.

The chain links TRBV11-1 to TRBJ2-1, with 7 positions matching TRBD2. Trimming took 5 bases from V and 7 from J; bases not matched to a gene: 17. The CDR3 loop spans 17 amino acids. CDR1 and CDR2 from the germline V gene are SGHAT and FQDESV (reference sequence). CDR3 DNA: TGTGCCAGCAGCCCCGGGACTATCGGTGACGTTTGGAATGAGCAGTTCTTC. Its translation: CASSPGTIGDVWNEQFF.

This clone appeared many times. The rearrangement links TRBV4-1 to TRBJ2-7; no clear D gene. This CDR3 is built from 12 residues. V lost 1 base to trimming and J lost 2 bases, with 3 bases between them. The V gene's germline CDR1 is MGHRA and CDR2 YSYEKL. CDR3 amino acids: CASSQGTYEQYF. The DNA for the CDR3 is TGCGCCAGCAGCCAAGGAACCTACGAGCAGTACTTC.

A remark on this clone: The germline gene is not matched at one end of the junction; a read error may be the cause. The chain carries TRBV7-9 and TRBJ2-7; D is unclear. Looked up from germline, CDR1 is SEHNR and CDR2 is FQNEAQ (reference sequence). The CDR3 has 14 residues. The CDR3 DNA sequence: TGTGCCAGCAGCTTAGACGGTACCAGCTACGATCAGTACTTC. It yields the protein CASSLDGTSYDQYF. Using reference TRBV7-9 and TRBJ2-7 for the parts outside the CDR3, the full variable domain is DTGVSQNPRHKITKRGQNVTFRCDPISEHNRLYWYRQTLGQGPEFLTYFQNEAQLEKSRLLSDRFSAERPKGSFSTLEIQRTEQGDSAMYLCASSLDGTSYDQYFGPGTRLTVT.

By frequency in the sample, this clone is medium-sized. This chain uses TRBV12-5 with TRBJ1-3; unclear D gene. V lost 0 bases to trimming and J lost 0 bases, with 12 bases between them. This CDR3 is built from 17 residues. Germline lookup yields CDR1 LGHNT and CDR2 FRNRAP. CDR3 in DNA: TGTGCTAGTGGTTTGGTACCGGGCAGTTACTCTGGAAACACCATATATTTT. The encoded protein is CASGLVPGSYSGNTIYF. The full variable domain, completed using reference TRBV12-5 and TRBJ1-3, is DARVTQTPRHKVTEMGQEVTMRCQPILGHNTVFWYRQTMMQGLELLAYFRNRAPLDDSGMPKDRFSAEMPDATLATLKIQPSEPRDSAVYFCASGLVPGSYSGNTIYFGEGSWLTVV.

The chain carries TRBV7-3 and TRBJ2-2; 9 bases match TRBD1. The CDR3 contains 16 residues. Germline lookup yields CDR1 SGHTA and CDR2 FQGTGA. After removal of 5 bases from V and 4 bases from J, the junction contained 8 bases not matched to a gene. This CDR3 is CASSTYRGQGTGELFF. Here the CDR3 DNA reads TGTGCCAGCAGCACCTACAGGGGGCAAGGCACCGGGGAGCTGTTTTTT.

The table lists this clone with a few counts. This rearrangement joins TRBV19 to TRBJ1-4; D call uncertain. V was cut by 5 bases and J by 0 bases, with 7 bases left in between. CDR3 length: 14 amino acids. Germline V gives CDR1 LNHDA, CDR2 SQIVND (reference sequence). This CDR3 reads CASSSWATNEKLFF. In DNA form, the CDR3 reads TGTGCCAGTAGTTCGTGGGCAACTAATGAAAAACTGTTTTTT.

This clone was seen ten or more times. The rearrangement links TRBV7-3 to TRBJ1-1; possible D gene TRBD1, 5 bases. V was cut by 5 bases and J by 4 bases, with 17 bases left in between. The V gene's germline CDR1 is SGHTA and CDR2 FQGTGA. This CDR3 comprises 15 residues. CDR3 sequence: CASSTGMGGGTEAFF. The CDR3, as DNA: TGTGCCAGCAGCACAGGAATGGGTGGTGGCACTGAAGCTTTCTTT.

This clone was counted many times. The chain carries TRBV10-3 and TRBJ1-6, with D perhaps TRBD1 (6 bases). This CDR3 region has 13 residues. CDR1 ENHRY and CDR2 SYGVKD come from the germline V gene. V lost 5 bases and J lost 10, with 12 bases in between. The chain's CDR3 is CAISPRGDSPLHF. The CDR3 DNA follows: TGTGCCATCAGTCCCAGGGGAGACTCACCCCTCCACTTT.

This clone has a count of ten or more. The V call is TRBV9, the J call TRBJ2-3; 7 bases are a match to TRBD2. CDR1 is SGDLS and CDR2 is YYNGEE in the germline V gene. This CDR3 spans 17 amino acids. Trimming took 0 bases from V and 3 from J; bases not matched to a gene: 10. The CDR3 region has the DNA TGTGCCAGCAGCGTAGGTACCGGGGGGTCATCAACAGATACGCAGTATTTT. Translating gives CASSVGTGGSSTDTQYF. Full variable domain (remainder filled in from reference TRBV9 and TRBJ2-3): DSGVTQTPKHLITATGQRVTLRCSPRSGDLSVYWYQQSLDQGLQFLIQYYNGEERAKGNILERFSAQQFPDLHSELNLSSLELGDSALYFCASSVGTGGSSTDTQYFGPGTRLTVL.

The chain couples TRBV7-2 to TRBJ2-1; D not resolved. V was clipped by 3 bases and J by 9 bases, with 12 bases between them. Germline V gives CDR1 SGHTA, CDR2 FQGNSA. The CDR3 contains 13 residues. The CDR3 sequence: CASSFKGDREQFF. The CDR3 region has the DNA TGTGCCAGCAGCTTTAAGGGTGATCGTGAGCAGTTCTTC.

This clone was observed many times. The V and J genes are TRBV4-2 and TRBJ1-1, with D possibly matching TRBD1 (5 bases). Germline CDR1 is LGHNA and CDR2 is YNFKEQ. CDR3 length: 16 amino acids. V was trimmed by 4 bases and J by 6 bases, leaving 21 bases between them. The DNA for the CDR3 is TGTGCCAGCAGCCCCAGACCGGTTGAGGGGTGGGCTGAAGCTTTCTTT. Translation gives CASSPRPVEGWAEAFF.

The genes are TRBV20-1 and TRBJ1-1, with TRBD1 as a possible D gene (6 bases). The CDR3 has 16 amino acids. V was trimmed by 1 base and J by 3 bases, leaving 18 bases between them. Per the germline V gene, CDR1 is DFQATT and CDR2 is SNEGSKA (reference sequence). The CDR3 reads CSARAPQGVGDTEAFF. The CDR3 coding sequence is TGCAGTGCTAGAGCTCCACAGGGCGTCGGCGACACTGAAGCTTTCTTT.

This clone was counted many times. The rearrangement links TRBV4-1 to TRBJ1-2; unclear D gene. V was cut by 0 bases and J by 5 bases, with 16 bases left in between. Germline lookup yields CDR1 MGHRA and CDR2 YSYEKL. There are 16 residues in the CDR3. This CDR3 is CASSQDFTRAYYGYTF. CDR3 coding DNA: TGCGCCAGCAGCCAAGATTTTACGAGGGCGTATTATGGCTACACCTTC.

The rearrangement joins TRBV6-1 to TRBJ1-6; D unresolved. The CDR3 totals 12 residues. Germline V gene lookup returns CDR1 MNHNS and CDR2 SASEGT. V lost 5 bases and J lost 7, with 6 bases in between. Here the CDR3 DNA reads TGTGCCAGCAGTCAAAGCAATTCACCCCTCCACTTT. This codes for CASSQSNSPLHF.